This TCR beta chain was identified in a study of cytomegalovirus exposure and HLA in healthy donors. Study results and limitations: A later analysis associated 15,000 or so TCR beta sequences with HLA alleles at a 0.05 false discovery rate. Researchers counted around 170 TCR beta chains as cytomegalovirus-associated.

Points on this clone: Its antigen remains unidentified.

60 Vbeta and 13 Jbeta primers were used in PCR. Some clones are missing from TCRdb's copy, which holds only in-frame ones; the method was immunoSEQ multiplex PCR. The sample shows more than 90,000 clones, 81% of them seen only once. Germline CDR1 reads MNHEY; CDR2 reads SMNVEV (reference sequence). The V and J ends lost 2 bases and 3 bases, in that order; junction bases with no gene match: 7. The CDR3 contains 16 residues. The sample taken for sequencing was PBMCs. The sequence derives from a woman in her 70s in good health and CMV-seropositive. The V call is TRBV27, the J call TRBJ1-3; 7 bases fit TRBD1. The CDR3 coding sequence is TGTGCCAGCAGTTTACAAGGGACAGCCGGTGGAAACACCATATATTTT. Translating it yields CASSLQGTAGGNTIYF.